Each of the 9 T cell receptor beta chains below was sequenced from the same sample in a study of blood T cell repertoires in COVID-19. Sequencing was performed with immunoSEQ multiplex PCR; in TCRdb, only in-frame clones are kept and a portion is missing. This table has 200,000 to 300,000 clones, around nine tenths appearing once. Input material: peripheral blood. All receptors come from a man aged 40-50 years who had recovered from COVID-19.

In DNA, the CDR3 is TGTGCCAGCAGCTCAGCGGGAGAAGAGACCCAGTACTTC. It yields the protein CASSSAGEETQYF. This sequence joins TRBV7-9 and TRBJ2-5; TRBD2 matches 8 bases. Trimming took 4 bases from V and 3 from J; bases not matched to a gene: 1. Germline loops: CDR1 SEHNR, CDR2 FQNEAQ (reference sequence). The CDR3 has 13 amino acids.

This sequence joins TRBV6-5 and TRBJ2-1; D call uncertain. In germline, CDR1 is MNHEY, CDR2 SVGAGI. V was cut by 0 bases and J by 1 base, with 10 bases left in between. The CDR3 totals 16 residues. The CDR3 DNA sequence: TGTGCCAGCAGTTACTCGCTGACAATGTCCTACAATGAGCAGTTCTTC. It specifies CASSYSLTMSYNEQFF.

The sample holds one count of this clone. The V gene is TRBV7-3, the J gene TRBJ2-7; 12 bases fit TRBD2. CDR1 is SGHTA, CDR2 FQGTGA, per germline. The ends lost 5 bases at V and 6 bases at J; junction bases unmatched: 11. The CDR3 is 16 residues long. CDR3 in DNA: TGTGCCAGCAGCCCAACACCGGGACTAGCGGGTTCCGAGCAGTACTTC. Translating gives CASSPTPGLAGSEQYF. Full variable domain (remainder filled in from reference TRBV7-3 and TRBJ2-7): GAGVSQTPSNKVTEKGKYVELRCDPISGHTALYWYRQSLGQGPEFLIYFQGTGAADDSGLPNDRFFAVRPEGSVSTLKIQRTERGDSAVYLCASSPTPGLAGSEQYFGPGTRLTVT.

The J gene is TRBJ1-1, the V gene TRBV7-9; D unresolved. Deletions cut 5 bases from V and 1 base from J, with 11 bases between. Germline-derived CDR1 and CDR2 are SEHNR and FQNEAQ (reference sequence). This CDR3 is built from 14 residues. The CDR3 DNA reads as TGTGCCAGCAGCCTTACACCGCCGAACACTGAAGCTTTCTTT. It specifies CASSLTPPNTEAFF.

This chain uses TRBV30 with TRBJ2-7; no clear D. The CDR3 loop spans 10 amino acids. Germline-derived CDR1 and CDR2 are GTSNPN and SVGIG (reference sequence). Trimming cost V 4 bases and J 3 bases, with 4 bases left between them. The CDR3 coding sequence is TGTGCCTGGACAGTCTACGAGCAGTACTTC. Translated, it gives CAWTVYEQYF.

The rearrangement links TRBV5-5 to TRBJ2-3; D is undetermined. V was clipped by 7 bases and J by 8 bases, with 17 bases between them. The germline V gene encodes CDR1 SGHKS and CDR2 YYEKEE (reference sequence). This CDR3 is 13 amino acids long. The CDR3 DNA reads as TGTGCCAGCGAGCTTGCCCTAGATGGTACGCAGTATTTT. It yields the protein CASELALDGTQYF.

V usage is TRBV5-1 and J usage is TRBJ2-7; TRBD2 agrees at 7 bases. Germline V gene sequence: CDR1 SGHRS, CDR2 YFSETQ. The CDR3 runs 14 residues. With 5 bases clipped from V and 3 bases from J, the junction kept 8 bases outside the gene matches. The CDR3 DNA reads TGCGCCAGCAGGGGGAGGGGCACCTTCTACGAGCAGTACTTC. Residues: CASRGRGTFYEQYF.

The chain uses TRBV10-3 and TRBJ1-1, with D perhaps matching TRBD1 (5 bases). Germline V gene lookup returns CDR1 ENHRY and CDR2 SYGVKD. V lost 5 bases, J lost 6 bases, and 13 bases lay in between. The CDR3 contains 13 residues. The CDR3 sequence is CAISTQGRSEAFF. The CDR3 nucleotides are TGTGCCATCAGTACGCAGGGTAGGTCTGAAGCTTTCTTT.

The rearrangement links TRBV10-2 to TRBJ2-7; 12 bases map to TRBD2. With V trimmed by 6 bases and J by 0 bases, 3 bases remained unmatched. The CDR3 runs to 15 residues. Per germline, CDR1 WSHSY and CDR2 SAAADI. The CDR3 nucleotides read TGCGCCAGCAGGATACTAGCGGGGGGCTCCTACGAGCAGTACTTC. It specifies CASRILAGGSYEQYF.